This T cell receptor beta chain was captured in a study of T cells after yellow fever vaccination (dated by TCRdb to 2018 to 2020). For the study in its entirety: Libraries from fractions with low cell numbers were prepared with the SMART-Seq v4 Ultra Low Input RNA kit. To follow T-cell clones before and after both primary and booster YFV17D yellow fever vaccination, bulk TCR alpha and beta repertoires underwent longitudinal sequencing. Bulk PBMC replicates and cell subsets were isolated from blood drawn at multiple timepoints before and after both primary and secondary immunization. The cohort comprised two healthy male donors, one aged 18 to 30 and one aged 30 to 40 years. Study-wide findings and limitations: FACS-sorted repertoires could contain abundant contaminating clonotypes from the bulk population, so computational filtering was required. The study included only two donors, which limits how far the findings can be generalized. After the booster, most clones that had expanded after primary vaccination were detected again (nearly 97% of CD4 and around nine tenths of CD8), suggesting broad maintenance of memory. The secondary T-cell response was weaker than the primary response but faster, peaking on day 5 instead of day 15. A small share of clonotypes was detected in both CD4 and CD8 compartments, with the overlap likely arising from convergent recombination.

Concerning this clonotype: Its antigen remains unidentified. Base qualities are not recorded, but no much larger clone differs from it by a single base.

The intended sense of this specimen's treatment or condition label: live attenuated yellow fever vaccine strain. At each blood-draw timepoint, two biological replicates of bulk PBMCs were obtained. A standard Ficoll-Paque protocol was used to isolate PBMCs from peripheral blood. RNA was extracted with TriZol from bulk PBMCs, CD4 and CD8 fractions, and dextramer-positive and dextramer-negative fractions. There are 15 amino acids in the CDR3, from cysteine to phenylalanine inclusive. The DNA shown is the 45-base CDR3, in frame from base 1. The V end gives up 6 bases and the J end 2 bases, leaving 4 bases in the junction not matched to a gene. CDR1 and CDR2, per the germline V gene, are MGHRA and YSYEKL. TCR cDNA was synthesized by 5'RACE template switching, which introduced a universal primer site and unique molecular identifiers. Priming for cDNA synthesis came from both the TCR alpha and TCR beta constant segments. Library amplification used two PCR steps, and the second PCR step added sample barcodes and sequencing adapters. Sequencing of the libraries was done on either Illumina HiSeq 2500 (2x100 bp) or NovaSeq (2x150 bp). In the paper's pipeline: Demultiplexing of reads and collapsing into UMI consensus sequences were performed with MIGEC, and V(D)J alignment was carried out with MiXCR. Using edgeR on replicate PBMC samples, clonotypes were called vaccine-responding if FDR was below 0.01 and the log2 fold change was above 5 up to day 15. Each bulk clonotype received a CD4 or CD8 identity based on whether the sequenced CD4 or CD8 repertoire contained that clonotype at higher abundance. TCRdb reanalyzed the raw reads on its own, using fastp at Q25 for trimming and MiXCR for clone calling, and kept in-frame beta chains. All rows with the same CDR3 protein become a single entry with the most common DNA and genes. TCRdb's processing, not the authors', yielded these V and J calls. The sample table holds about 400,000 distinct CDR3 sequences, of which roughly 10% were seen once. Around 20% of the sample belongs to the ten largest clones.

The input for sequencing was PBMCs, taken on the day of the first yellow fever vaccination. The V and J genes are TRBV4-1 and TRBJ2-6; 7 bases in the middle match TRBD1. This receptor was obtained from a man between 18 and 35 years old who received the YFV17D yellow fever vaccine. CDR3 region: CASRSQGAGANVLTF. The nucleotide sequence reads as follows: TGCGCCAGCAGATCCCAGGGGGCTGGGGCCAACGTCCTGACTTTC.